This is a list of T cell receptor beta chains from one sample in a study of breast tumors, draining lymph nodes, adjacent tissues. Using its own MiXCR run on the multiplex PCR reads, TCRdb lists one record per CDR3 protein. The sample has 190,000 or so distinct CDR3 sequences, 31% seen once. The specimen sequenced was axillary lymph node tissue. The receptors derive from a female donor with breast cancer. Some clones in this sample may be carry-over from other donors' samples. Each CDR3 is given without its conserved first and last residue.

j_gene,v_gene,CDR3aa
TRBJ2-3,TRBV6-2/TRBV6-3,VSSGSRGRGDTQY
TRBJ2-2,TRBV19,ASSMYGTGPGELF
TRBJ2-1,TRBV18,ASSPSLGGQSEQF
TRBJ2-1,TRBV7-2,ASSYPSSFTSGRPPEQF
TRBJ2-5,TRBV15,ATSRDIAETQY
TRBJ1-2,TRBV12-3/TRBV12-4,ASSLGPGLDGYT
TRBJ2-1,TRBV7-9,ASSLGASGPEGYNEQF
TRBJ1-2,TRBV10-3,AISESRDRGVCGYT
TRBJ2-1,TRBV18,ASSLDRSPF
TRBJ1-1,TRBV5-6,ASSRTGGTEAF
TRBJ2-3,TRBV28,ASSLLNRTDTQY
TRBJ1-6,TRBV2,ASSEGQASNSPLH
TRBJ2-6,TRBV3-1,ASSQVKSSGANVLT
TRBJ1-2,TRBV15,ATSRDALGGYT
TRBJ2-3,TRBV2,AGGRVAGPDTQY
TRBJ1-5,TRBV30,AWNTGIRQPQH
TRBJ2-7,TRBV20-1,SASRLAGGGEQY
TRBJ1-5,TRBV12-3/TRBV12-4,ASSPRTGAYSNQPQH
TRBJ2-7,TRBV7-6,ASSLGGLADEQY
TRBJ1-4,TRBV5-1,ASSLVQGEKLF
TRBJ2-2,TRBV9,ASSVGASGNTGELF
TRBJ2-1,TRBV5-1,ASSAEGGRVGEQF
TRBJ2-3,TRBV7-2,ASGPSYTMADTQY
TRBJ1-5,TRBV5-1,ASTSRQGKQPQH
TRBJ2-7,TRBV7-8,ASSHGGADEQY
TRBJ1-4,TRBV20-1,SARIGTGTREKLF
TRBJ2-3,TRBV20-1,SARGGNTQY
TRBJ2-2,TRBV9,ASSGGTGAGTGELF
TRBJ1-4,TRBV19,ASKGTGGKLF
TRBJ1-4,TRBV24-1,ATSDSTGKDEKLF
TRBJ2-1,TRBV2,ASSEATGTGEGNEQF
TRBJ2-1,TRBV20-1,SARPAAGGPPEQF
TRBJ1-2,TRBV30,AWSEGTDYGYT
TRBJ1-6,TRBV7-9,ASSIGQGFYNSPLH
TRBJ1-6,TRBV20-1,SASSSEKVLH
TRBJ2-1,TRBV7-8,ASSLARGGAYNEQF
TRBJ2-2,TRBV20-1,SARGGRSTGELF
TRBJ2-1,TRBV6-2/TRBV6-3,ASSFGLAGIYNEQF
TRBJ2-3,TRBV10-3,ATGTGGAGSTDTQY
TRBJ2-7,TRBV7-6,ASSTGQGDEQY
TRBJ2-3,TRBV12-3/TRBV12-4,ASSLGTGATDTQY